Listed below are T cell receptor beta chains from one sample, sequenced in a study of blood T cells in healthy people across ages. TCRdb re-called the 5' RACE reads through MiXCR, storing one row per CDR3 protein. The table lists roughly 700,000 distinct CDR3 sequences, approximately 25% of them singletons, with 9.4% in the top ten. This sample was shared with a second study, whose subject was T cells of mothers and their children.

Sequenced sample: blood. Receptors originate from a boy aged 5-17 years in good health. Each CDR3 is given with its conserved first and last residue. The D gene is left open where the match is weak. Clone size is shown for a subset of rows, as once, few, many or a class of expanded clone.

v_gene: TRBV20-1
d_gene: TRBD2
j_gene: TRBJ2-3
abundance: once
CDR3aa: CSATSGGAIWSTDTQYF
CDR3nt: TGCAGTGCGACTAGCGGGGGGGCAATATGGAGCACAGATACGCAGTATTTT

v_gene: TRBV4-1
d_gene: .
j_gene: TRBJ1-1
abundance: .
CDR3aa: CAGSQEYGRNTEAFF
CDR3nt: TGCGCCGGCAGCCAAGAATATGGAAGGAACACTGAAGCTTTCTTT

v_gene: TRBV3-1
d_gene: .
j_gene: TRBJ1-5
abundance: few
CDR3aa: CASSHDLAYQPQHF
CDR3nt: TGTGCCAGCAGTCACGACCTGGCCTATCAGCCCCAGCATTTT

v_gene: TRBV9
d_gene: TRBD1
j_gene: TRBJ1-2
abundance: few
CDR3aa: CASSQVWTGGYGYTF
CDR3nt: TGTGCCAGCAGCCAAGTGTGGACAGGGGGCTATGGCTACACCTTC

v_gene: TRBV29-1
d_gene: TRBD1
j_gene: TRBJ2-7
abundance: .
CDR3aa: CSGWDRGSYEQYF
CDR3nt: TGCAGCGGGTGGGACAGGGGCTCCTACGAGCAGTACTTC

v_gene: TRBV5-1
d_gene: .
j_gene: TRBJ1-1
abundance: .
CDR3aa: CASTLRDSNTEAFF
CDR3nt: TGCGCCAGCACGCTTAGGGACTCGAACACTGAAGCTTTCTTT

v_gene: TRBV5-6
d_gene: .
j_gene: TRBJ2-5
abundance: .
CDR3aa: CASSFPREERETQYF
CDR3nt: TGTGCCAGCAGCTTCCCCAGGGAGGAGCGAGAGACCCAGTACTTC

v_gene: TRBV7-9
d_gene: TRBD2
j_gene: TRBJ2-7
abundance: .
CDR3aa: CASSPTSGTRLYEQYF
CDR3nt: TGTGCCAGCAGCCCGACCTCCGGGACTAGACTCTACGAGCAGTACTTC

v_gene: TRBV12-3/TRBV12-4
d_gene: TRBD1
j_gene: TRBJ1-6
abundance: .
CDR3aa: CASSLGTGVTSPLHF
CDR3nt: TGTGCCAGCAGTTTAGGGACAGGGGTTACCTCACCCCTCCACTTT

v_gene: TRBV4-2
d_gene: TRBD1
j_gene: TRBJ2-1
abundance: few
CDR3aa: CASSQGDRRNNEQFF
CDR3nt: TGTGCCAGCAGCCAAGGGGACAGGAGGAACAATGAGCAGTTCTTC

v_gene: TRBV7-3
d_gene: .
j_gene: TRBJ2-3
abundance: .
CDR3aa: CASSTGTLREDTQYF
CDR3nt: TGTGCCAGCAGCACCGGGACTTTAAGAGAAGATACGCAGTATTTT

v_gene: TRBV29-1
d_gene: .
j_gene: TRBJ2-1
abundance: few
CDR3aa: CSVEDLLRGEQFF
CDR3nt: TGCAGCGTTGAAGATCTTTTGAGGGGTGAGCAGTTCTTC

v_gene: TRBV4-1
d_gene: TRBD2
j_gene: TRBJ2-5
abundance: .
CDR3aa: CASSQFTHGAGPQETQYF
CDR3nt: TGCGCCAGCAGCCAATTTACTCATGGAGCGGGGCCCCAAGAGACCCAGTACTTC

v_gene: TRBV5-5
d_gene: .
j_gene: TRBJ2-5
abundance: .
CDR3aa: CASSLAMNELGTQYF
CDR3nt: TGTGCCAGCAGCTTGGCCATGAACGAGCTCGGGACCCAGTACTTC

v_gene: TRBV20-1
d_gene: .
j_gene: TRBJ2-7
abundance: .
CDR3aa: CSATIDGAYEQYF
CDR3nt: TGCAGTGCTACGATCGACGGAGCCTACGAGCAGTACTTC

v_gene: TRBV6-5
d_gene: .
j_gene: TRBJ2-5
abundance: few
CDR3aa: CASSYSLAGSGQEGTQYF
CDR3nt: TGTGCCAGCAGTTACTCGTTGGCAGGGTCGGGCCAAGAGGGGACCCAGTACTTC

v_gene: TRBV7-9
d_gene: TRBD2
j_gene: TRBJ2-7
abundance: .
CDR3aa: CASSRRLAGGEQYF
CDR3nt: TGTGCCAGCAGCCGAAGACTAGCGGGAGGCGAGCAGTACTTC

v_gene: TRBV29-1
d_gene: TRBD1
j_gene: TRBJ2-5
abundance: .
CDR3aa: CSVEDWVGDRAQETQYF
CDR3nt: TGCAGCGTTGAAGATTGGGTGGGAGACAGGGCCCAAGAGACCCAGTACTTC

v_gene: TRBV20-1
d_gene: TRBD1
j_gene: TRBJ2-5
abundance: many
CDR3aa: CSASTGGETQYF
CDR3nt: TGCAGTGCGAGCACAGGGGGAGAGACCCAGTACTTC

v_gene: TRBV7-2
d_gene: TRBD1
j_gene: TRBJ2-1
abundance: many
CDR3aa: CASSLAGTAYNEQFF
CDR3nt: TGTGCCAGCAGCTTAGCCGGGACAGCCTACAATGAGCAGTTCTTC

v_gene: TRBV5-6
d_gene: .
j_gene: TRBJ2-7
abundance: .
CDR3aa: CASSPAYGEQYF
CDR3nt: TGTGCCAGCAGCCCTGCGTACGGCGAGCAGTACTTC

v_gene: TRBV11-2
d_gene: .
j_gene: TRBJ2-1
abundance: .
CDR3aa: CASSLGAVEQFF
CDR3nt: TGTGCCAGCAGCTTAGGAGCGGTTGAGCAGTTCTTC

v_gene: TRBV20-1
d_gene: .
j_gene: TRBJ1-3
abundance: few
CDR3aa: CSAWGSGNTIYF
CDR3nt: TGCAGTGCATGGGGGTCTGGAAACACCATATATTTT

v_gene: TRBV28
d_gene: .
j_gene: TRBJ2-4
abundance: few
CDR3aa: CASRGTGLNIQYF
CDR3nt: TGTGCCAGCAGGGGTACAGGGTTGAACATTCAGTACTTC

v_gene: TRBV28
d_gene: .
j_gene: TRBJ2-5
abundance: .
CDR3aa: CASSFYGACRQETQYF
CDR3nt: TGTGCCAGCAGTTTTTACGGAGCGTGCCGCCAAGAGACCCAGTACTTC

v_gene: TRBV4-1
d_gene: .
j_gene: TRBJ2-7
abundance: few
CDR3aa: CASSLARDTTYEQYF
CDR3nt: TGCGCCAGCAGCCTCGCCAGGGATACAACCTACGAGCAGTACTTC

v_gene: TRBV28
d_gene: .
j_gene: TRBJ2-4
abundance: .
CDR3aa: CASSSRQLRIDIQHF
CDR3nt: TGTGCCAGCAGTTCCAGACAGCTAAGAATTGACATTCAGCACTTC

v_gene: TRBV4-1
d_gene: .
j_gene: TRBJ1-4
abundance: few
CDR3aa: CASSQVPGRGLFF
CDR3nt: TGCGCCAGCAGCCAAGTCCCCGGAAGGGGACTGTTTTTT

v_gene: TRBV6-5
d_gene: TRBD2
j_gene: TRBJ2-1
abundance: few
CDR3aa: CASSYIAGGYNEQFF
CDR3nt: TGTGCCAGCAGTTACATTGCGGGAGGGTACAATGAGCAGTTCTTC

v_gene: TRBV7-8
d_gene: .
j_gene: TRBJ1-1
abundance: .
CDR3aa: CASGAGRITFF
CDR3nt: TGTGCCAGCGGGGCAGGGCGGATAACTTTCTTT

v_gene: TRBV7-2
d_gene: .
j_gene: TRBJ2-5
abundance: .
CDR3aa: CASSRDTSRETQYF
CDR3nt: TGTGCCAGCAGCCGGGACACCTCCAGAGAGACCCAGTACTTC

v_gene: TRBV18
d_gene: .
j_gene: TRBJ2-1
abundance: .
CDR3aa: CASSPLAQTYNEQFF
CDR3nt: TGTGCCAGCTCACCACTTGCCCAGACGTACAATGAGCAGTTCTTC

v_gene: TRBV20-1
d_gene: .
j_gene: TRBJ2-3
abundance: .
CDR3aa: CSAPDASADTQYF
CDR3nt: TGCAGTGCCCCAGACGCATCAGCAGATACGCAGTATTTT